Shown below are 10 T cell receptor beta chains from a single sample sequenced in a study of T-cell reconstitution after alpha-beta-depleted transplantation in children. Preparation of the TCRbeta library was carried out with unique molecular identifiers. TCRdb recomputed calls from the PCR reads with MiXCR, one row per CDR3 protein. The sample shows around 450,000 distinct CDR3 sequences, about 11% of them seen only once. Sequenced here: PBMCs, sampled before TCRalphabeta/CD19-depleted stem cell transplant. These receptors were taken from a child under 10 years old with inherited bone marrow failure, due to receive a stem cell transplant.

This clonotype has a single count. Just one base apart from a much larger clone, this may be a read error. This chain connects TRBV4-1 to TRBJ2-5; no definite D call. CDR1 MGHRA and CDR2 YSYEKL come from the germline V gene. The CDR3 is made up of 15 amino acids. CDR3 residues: CASSPPGFEEEAQYF. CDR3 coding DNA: TGCGCCAGCAGTCCCCCTGGCTTTGAAGAAGAGGCCCAGTACTTC.

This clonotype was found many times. In DNA, the CDR3 is TGTGCCAGCAGTTTCATGGGTCGGGCTCAGCCCCAGCATTTT. Protein sequence: CASSFMGRAQPQHF. V gene TRBV12-3 or TRBV12-4 combines with J gene TRBJ1-5; D not certain. V was shortened by 3 bases and J by 6 bases, with 12 bases between the two germline ends. This CDR3 is built from 14 residues.

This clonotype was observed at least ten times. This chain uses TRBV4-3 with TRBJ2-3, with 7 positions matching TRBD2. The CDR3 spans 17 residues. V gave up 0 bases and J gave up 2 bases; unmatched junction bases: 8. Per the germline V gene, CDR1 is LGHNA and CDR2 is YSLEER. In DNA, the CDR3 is TGCGCCAGCAGCCAAGATGCCCTACTAGCGCACACAGATACGCAGTATTTT. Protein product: CASSQDALLAHTDTQYF.

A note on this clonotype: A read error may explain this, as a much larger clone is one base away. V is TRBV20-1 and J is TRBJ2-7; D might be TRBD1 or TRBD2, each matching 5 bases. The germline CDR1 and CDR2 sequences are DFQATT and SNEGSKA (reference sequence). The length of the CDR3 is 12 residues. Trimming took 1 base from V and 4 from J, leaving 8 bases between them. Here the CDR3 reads CSARGREYEQYF. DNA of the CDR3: TGCAGTGCTAGAGGCAGGGAGTACGAGCAGTACTTC.

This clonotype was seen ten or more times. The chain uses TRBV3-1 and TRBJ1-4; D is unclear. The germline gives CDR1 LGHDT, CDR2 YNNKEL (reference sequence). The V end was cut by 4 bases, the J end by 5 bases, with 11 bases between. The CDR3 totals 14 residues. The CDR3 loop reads CASSPTLQNEKLFF. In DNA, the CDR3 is TGTGCCAGCAGCCCAACACTGCAGAATGAAAAACTGTTTTTT.

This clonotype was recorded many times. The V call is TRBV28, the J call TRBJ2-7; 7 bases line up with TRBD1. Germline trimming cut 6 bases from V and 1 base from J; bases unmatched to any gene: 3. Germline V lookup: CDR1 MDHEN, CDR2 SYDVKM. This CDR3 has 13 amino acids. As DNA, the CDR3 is TGTGCCAGCAGCCCGGGACAGTCCTACGAGCAGTACTTC. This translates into CASSPGQSYEQYF.

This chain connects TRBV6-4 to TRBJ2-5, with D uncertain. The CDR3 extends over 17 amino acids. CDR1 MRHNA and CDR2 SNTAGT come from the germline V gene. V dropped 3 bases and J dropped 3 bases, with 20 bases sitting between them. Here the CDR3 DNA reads TGTGCCAGCAGTGAGGTCAAGGAGACCCGGGTCGAAGAGACCCAGTACTTC. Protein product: CASSEVKETRVEETQYF.

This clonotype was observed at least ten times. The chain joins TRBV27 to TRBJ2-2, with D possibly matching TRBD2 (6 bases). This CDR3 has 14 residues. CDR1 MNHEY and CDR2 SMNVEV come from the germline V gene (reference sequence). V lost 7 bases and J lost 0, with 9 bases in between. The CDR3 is CASKSGANTGELFF. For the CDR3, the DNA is TGTGCCAGCAAGTCGGGGGCGAACACCGGGGAGCTGTTTTTT.

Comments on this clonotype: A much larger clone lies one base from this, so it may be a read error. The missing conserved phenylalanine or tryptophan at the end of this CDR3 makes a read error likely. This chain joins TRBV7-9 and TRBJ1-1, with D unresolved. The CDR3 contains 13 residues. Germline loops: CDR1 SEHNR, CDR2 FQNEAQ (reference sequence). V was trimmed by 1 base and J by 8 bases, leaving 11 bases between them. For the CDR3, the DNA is TGTGCCAGCAGCTTAGTCGGAGCCAGGGAAGCTTTCCTT. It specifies CASSLVGAREAFL.

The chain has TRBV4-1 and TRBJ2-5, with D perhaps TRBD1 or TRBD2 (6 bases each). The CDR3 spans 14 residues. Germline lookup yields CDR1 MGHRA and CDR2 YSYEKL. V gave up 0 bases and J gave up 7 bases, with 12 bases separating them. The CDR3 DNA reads TGCGCCAGCAGCCAAGAAGGGGGGTACGGGACCCAGTACTTC. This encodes CASSQEGGYGTQYF.